This T cell receptor (beta chain) was sequenced for a study of identical twins. Points from the study as a whole: Twins' surplus sharing was weaker for beta out-of-frame sequences. Potential partial confounding of zero-insertion analyses by invariant MAIT and iNKT cells was noted.

V lost 6 bases and J 10 bases, leaving 18 bases between the germline ends. This CDR3 is 13 amino acids long. Germline CDR1 reads WNHNN; CDR2 reads SYGVQD (reference sequence). A universal primer site was incorporated via template switching, and the cDNA contained unique molecular identifiers. TCRdb fed the 5' RACE reads into MiXCR, producing one record per CDR3 protein. Of 450,000 or so distinct CDR3 sequences in the sample, 12% to 15% were seen once. Ten or more counts support this clonotype. Antigen specificity is unknown. This sample was also put to use in a study of yellow fever vaccine responses in identical twins.

This receptor was taken from a young woman in good health. The source material was CD4+ T cells sorted from blood. J is TRBJ1-1 and V is TRBV10-1; maybe TRBD1 (5 bases). In DNA form, the CDR3 reads TGCGCCAGCAGGGGCACCCCCGGGGCCGGAGCTTTCTTT. Translating gives CASRGTPGAGAFF.